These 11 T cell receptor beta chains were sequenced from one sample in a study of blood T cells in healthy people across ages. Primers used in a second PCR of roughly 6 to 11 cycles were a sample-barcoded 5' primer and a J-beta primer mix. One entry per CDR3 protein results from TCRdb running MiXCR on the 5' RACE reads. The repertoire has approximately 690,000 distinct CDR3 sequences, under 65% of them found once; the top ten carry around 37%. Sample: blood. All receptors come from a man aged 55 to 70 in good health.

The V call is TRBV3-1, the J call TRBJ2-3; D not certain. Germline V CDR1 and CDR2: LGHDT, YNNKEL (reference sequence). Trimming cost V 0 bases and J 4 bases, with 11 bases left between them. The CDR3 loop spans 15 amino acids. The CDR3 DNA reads TGTGCCAGCAGCCAAGATCAAGACTGGGCAGATACGCAGTATTTT. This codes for CASSQDQDWADTQYF.

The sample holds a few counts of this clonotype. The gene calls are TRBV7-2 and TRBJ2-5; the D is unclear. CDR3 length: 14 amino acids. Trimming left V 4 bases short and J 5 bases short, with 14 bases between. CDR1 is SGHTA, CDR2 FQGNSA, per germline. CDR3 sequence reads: CASSSRVGGETQYF. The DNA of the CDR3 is TGTGCCAGCAGCTCTAGAGTGGGTGGGGAGACCCAGTACTTC. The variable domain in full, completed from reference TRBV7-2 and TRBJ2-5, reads GAGVSQSPSNKVTEKGKDVELRCDPISGHTALYWYRQSLGQGLEFLIYFQGNSAPDKSGLPSDRFSAERTGGSVSTLTIQRTQQEDSAVYLCASSSRVGGETQYFGPGTRLLVL.

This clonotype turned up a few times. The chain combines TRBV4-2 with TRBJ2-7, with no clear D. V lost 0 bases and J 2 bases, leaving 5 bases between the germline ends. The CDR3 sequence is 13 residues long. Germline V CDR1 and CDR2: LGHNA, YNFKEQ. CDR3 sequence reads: CASSQDPPYEQYF. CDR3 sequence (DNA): TGTGCCAGCAGCCAAGATCCTCCCTACGAGCAGTACTTC.

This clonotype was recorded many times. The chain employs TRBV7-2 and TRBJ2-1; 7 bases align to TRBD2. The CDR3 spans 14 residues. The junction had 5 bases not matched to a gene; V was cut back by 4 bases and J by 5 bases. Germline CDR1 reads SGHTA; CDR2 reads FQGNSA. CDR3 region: CASSSRDYDNEQFF. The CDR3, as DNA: TGTGCCAGCAGCTCTCGGGACTACGACAATGAGCAGTTCTTC.

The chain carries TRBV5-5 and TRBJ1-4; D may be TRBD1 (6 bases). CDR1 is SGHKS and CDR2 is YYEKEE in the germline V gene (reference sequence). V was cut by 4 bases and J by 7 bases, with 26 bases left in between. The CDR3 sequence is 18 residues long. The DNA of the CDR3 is TGTGCCAGCAGCCACGGCCCCTCAACAGGGACACGCGGTGAAAAACTGTTTTTT. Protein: CASSHGPSTGTRGEKLFF. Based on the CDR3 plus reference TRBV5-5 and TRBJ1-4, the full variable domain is DAGVTQSPTHLIKTRGQQVTLRCSPISGHKSVSWYQQVLGQGPQFIFQYYEKEERGRGNFPDRFSARQFPNYSSELNVNALLLGDSALYLCASSHGPSTGTRGEKLFFGSGTQLSVL.

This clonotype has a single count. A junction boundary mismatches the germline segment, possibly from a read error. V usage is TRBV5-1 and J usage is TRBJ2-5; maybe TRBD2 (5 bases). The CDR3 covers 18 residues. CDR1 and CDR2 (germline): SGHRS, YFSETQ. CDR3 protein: CASNLGIVGVLSYNEQYF. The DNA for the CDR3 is TGCGCCAGCAACTTGGGAATAGTCGGGGTGCTTTCCTACAATGAGCAGTACTTC.

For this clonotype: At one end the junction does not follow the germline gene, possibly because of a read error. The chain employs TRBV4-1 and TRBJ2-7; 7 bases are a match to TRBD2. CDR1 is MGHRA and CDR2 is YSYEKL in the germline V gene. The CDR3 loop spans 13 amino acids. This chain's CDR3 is CAGSQTREYEQYF. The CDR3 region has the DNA TGCGCCGGCAGCCAAACGCGGGAGTACGAGCAGTACTTC.

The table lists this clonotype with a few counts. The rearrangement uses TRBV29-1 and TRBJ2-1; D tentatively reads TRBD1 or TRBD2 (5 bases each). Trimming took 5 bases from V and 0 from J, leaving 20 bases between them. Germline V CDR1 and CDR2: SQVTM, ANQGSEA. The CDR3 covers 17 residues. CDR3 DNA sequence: TGCAGCGTTCGAGGGGAACCGGGACGGGGCTCCTACAATGAGCAGTTCTTC. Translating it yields CSVRGEPGRGSYNEQFF.

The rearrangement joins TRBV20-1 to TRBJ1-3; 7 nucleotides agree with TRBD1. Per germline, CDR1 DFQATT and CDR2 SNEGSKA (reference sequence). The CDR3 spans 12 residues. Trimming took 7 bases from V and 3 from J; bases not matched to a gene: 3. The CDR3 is CSVQGSGNTIYF. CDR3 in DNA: TGCAGTGTACAGGGGAGTGGAAACACCATATATTTT.

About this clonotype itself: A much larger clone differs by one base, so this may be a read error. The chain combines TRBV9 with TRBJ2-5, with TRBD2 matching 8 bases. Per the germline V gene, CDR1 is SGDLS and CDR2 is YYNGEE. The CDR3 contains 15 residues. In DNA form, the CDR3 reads TGTGCCAACAGCGTACGGGGGGGTAATAGCGAGACCCAGTACTTC. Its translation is CANSVRGGNSETQYF.

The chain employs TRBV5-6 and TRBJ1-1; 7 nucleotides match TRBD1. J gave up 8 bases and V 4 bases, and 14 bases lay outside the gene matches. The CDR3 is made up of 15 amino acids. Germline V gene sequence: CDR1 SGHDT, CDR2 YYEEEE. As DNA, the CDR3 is TGTGCCAGCAGCCAAACAAGGGGGCTGGGTCGGGAAGCTTTCTTT. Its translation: CASSQTRGLGREAFF.